Following are 22 T cell receptor beta chains from one sample sequenced in a study of blood T cell repertoires in COVID-19. Sequenced by immunoSEQ multiplex PCR; TCRdb stores in-frame clones only, minus some. The data hold around 64,000 clones, with roughly 90% observed a single time. The specimen sequenced was peripheral blood. These receptors were taken from an older man in a cohort sampled during active COVID-19.

The V gene is TRBV19, the J gene TRBJ1-2; TRBD1 agrees at 8 bases. Unmatched junction bases numbered 11, after V lost 4 bases and J lost 4 bases. The CDR3 is made up of 16 amino acids. Germline V lookup: CDR1 LNHDA, CDR2 SQIVND (reference sequence). CDR3 residues: CASSTTGQGAGYGYTF. As DNA, the CDR3 is TGTGCCAGTAGTACGACCGGGCAGGGGGCCGGCTATGGCTACACCTTC.

The V call is TRBV6-6, the J call TRBJ2-2; 13 nucleotides match TRBD2. V shed 5 bases, J shed 4 bases, and the junction held 7 bases outside the gene matches. Per the germline V gene, CDR1 is MNHNY and CDR2 is SVGAGI (reference sequence). The CDR3 contains 17 residues. This CDR3 reads CASSQTSGRRVTGELFF. In DNA form, the CDR3 reads TGTGCCAGCAGTCAGACTAGCGGGAGGAGGGTCACCGGGGAGCTGTTTTTT.

V and J are TRBV30 and TRBJ1-6; D is possibly TRBD1 (5 bases). V was cut by 0 bases and J by 3 bases, with 12 bases left in between. The CDR3 extends over 16 amino acids. Germline CDR1 GTSNPN, CDR2 SVGIG (reference sequence). The CDR3 spells CAWSVPGIDYNSPLHF. In DNA, the CDR3 is TGTGCCTGGAGTGTACCAGGGATTGACTATAATTCACCCCTCCACTTT.

The chain is built from TRBV19 and TRBJ2-1, with TRBD2 matching over 8 bases. The J segment lost 13 bases and the V segment lost 4 bases, leaving 9 bases of the junction unmatched. This CDR3 has 13 residues. CDR1 is LNHDA and CDR2 is SQIVND in the germline V gene (reference sequence). CDR3 bases: TGTGCCAGTAGTACCGCGGGGGGTAGGGGTCAGTTCTTC. This codes for CASSTAGGRGQFF.

V gene TRBV5-1 combines with J gene TRBJ2-7; 13 positions agree with TRBD2. J was trimmed by 9 bases and V by 4 bases; bases with no gene match: 10. There are 15 residues in the CDR3. CDR1 and CDR2 (germline): SGHRS, YFSETQ. The CDR3 coding sequence is TGCGCCAGCAGCCCAGGGACTAGCGGGACCACAGGGCAGTACTTC. It is translated as CASSPGTSGTTGQYF.

V is TRBV27 and J is TRBJ1-4; no definite D call. Germline-derived CDR1 and CDR2 are MNHEY and SMNVEV (reference sequence). CDR3 size: 14 residues. V was cut by 8 bases and J by 8 bases, with 18 bases left in between. The CDR3 DNA is TGTGCCAGCGCCGACTCGGGGTCTGGGGAAAAACTGTTTTTT. It codes for CASADSGSGEKLFF.

V gene TRBV5-5 combines with J gene TRBJ1-4, with TRBD1 matching over 8 bases. CDR3 length: 14 amino acids. Trimming took 2 bases from V and 7 from J; bases not matched to a gene: 4. Germline lookup yields CDR1 SGHKS and CDR2 YYEKEE (reference sequence). The CDR3 protein is CASSLQTGGEKLFF. Here the CDR3 DNA reads TGTGCCAGCAGCTTACAAACAGGGGGTGAAAAACTGTTTTTT.

The rearrangement joins TRBV7-8 to TRBJ2-7, with 12 bases aligning to TRBD1. The CDR3 covers 15 residues. Trimming cost V 5 bases and J 7 bases; bases outside gene matches: 9. Germline V lookup: CDR1 SGHVS, CDR2 FQNEAQ. Here the CDR3 DNA reads TGTGCCAGCAGCCTCCGGGACAGGGGGCAAGGGGAGCAGTACTTC. Translated: CASSLRDRGQGEQYF.

The chain has TRBV6-5 and TRBJ2-7; the D gene is possibly TRBD1 (6 bases). There are 15 residues in the CDR3. CDR1 is MNHEY and CDR2 is SVGAGI in the germline V gene. Deletions cut 0 bases from V and 4 bases from J, with 13 bases between. The CDR3 is CASSYSAGESYEQYF. CDR3 nucleotide sequence: TGTGCCAGCAGTTACTCGGCAGGGGAATCGTACGAGCAGTACTTC.

The chain uses TRBV5-1 and TRBJ2-5, with D perhaps matching TRBD1 (6 bases). Deletions cut 1 base from V and 5 bases from J, with 12 bases between. The CDR3 contains 14 residues. Germline V gene data show CDR1 as SGHRS and CDR2 as YFSETQ. CDR3 sequence reads: CASSLTGNGETQYF. In nucleotides, the CDR3 is TGCGCCAGCAGCTTGACAGGGAATGGCGAGACCCAGTACTTC.

A remark on this clone: The identical CDR3 is also encoded by other nucleotide sequences in the sample. The chain carries TRBV30 and TRBJ1-5; the D is unclear. V lost 2 bases to trimming and J lost 3 bases, with 8 bases between them. Per germline, CDR1 GTSNPN and CDR2 SVGIG (reference sequence). The CDR3 loop spans 13 amino acids. DNA of the CDR3: TGTGCCTGGAGTAACCGGGACAATCAGCCCCAGCATTTT. Amino acids: CAWSNRDNQPQHF. Full variable domain (outside the CDR3, taken from reference TRBV30 and TRBJ1-5): SQTIHQWPATLVQPVGSPLSLECTVEGTSNPNLYWYRQAAGRGLQLLFYSVGIGQISSEVPQNLSASRPQDRQFILSSKKLLLSDSGFYLCAWSNRDNQPQHFGDGTRLSIL.

The V and J genes are TRBV5-6 and TRBJ2-7, with D perhaps TRBD1 (6 bases). CDR1 and CDR2 (germline): SGHDT, YYEEEE. Trimming pared 4 bases from V and 5 bases from J, leaving 19 bases between. This CDR3 has 15 residues. The DNA of the CDR3 is TGTGCCAGCAGCGCCATTACAGGGTATATACACGAGCAGTACTTC. Translation: CASSAITGYIHEQYF. Looking up the rest from reference TRBV5-6 and TRBJ2-7 gives the full variable domain: DAGVTQSPTHLIKTRGQQVTLRCSPKSGHDTVSWYQQALGQGPQFIFQYYEEEERQRGNFPDRFSGHQFPNYSSELNVNALLLGDSALYLCASSAITGYIHEQYFGPGTRLTVT.

This rearrangement joins TRBV19 to TRBJ1-5; 8 bases are a match to TRBD1. The CDR3 is 15 residues long. V lost 2 bases and J lost 3; bases outside the gene matches: 3. Germline V gives CDR1 LNHDA, CDR2 SQIVND (reference sequence). CDR3 coding DNA: TGTGCCAGTAGTATAAGCAGGGGGCTCAATCAGCCCCAGCATTTT. It yields the protein CASSISRGLNQPQHF.

This clone was seen more than once but under ten times. V and J are TRBV6-2 or TRBV6-3 and TRBJ2-3, with 8 bases aligning to TRBD2. The CDR3 consists of 15 residues. J was trimmed by 2 bases and V by 6 bases; bases with no gene match: 7. Germline V CDR1 and CDR2: MNHEY, SVGEGT. The CDR3 sequence is CASSPVSGDTDTQYF. CDR3 DNA: TGTGCCAGCAGCCCCGTTAGCGGGGACACAGATACGCAGTATTTT.

This clone was seen a handful of times. The chain has TRBV6-2 or TRBV6-3 and TRBJ2-7; 11 bases match TRBD2. The CDR3 has 18 residues. Germline V CDR1 and CDR2: MNHEY, SVGEGT. Trimming cost V 2 bases and J 5 bases; bases outside gene matches: 14. The CDR3 here is CASSYPNRLAGGVDEQYF. The DNA of the CDR3 is TGTGCCAGCAGTTACCCGAATAGGCTAGCGGGAGGAGTAGACGAGCAGTACTTC.

In nucleotides, the CDR3 is TGTGCCAGTAGTAAGGGGCGACAGGGGCCCAATCAGCCCCAGCATTTT. Its protein is CASSKGRQGPNQPQHF. The chain recombines TRBV19 with TRBJ1-5; 8 bases line up with TRBD1. In germline, CDR1 is LNHDA, CDR2 SQIVND (reference sequence). The CDR3 runs to 16 residues. J gave up 3 bases and V 4 bases, and 8 bases lay outside the gene matches.

The chain uses TRBV9 and TRBJ1-2; 11 positions agree with TRBD1. The germline gives CDR1 SGDLS, CDR2 YYNGEE. The CDR3 runs to 13 residues. V lost 4 bases to trimming and J lost 8 bases; unmatched junction nucleotides: 4. The CDR3: CASSKGQGEGYTF. In DNA form, the CDR3 reads TGTGCCAGCAGCAAGGGACAGGGGGAAGGCTACACCTTC.

The V and J genes are TRBV24-1 and TRBJ2-3, with 9 bases lining up with TRBD2. V was pared by 3 bases and J by 6 bases, with 9 bases of the junction left unmatched. Looked up from germline, CDR1 is KGHDR and CDR2 is SFDVKD. The CDR3 consists of 16 residues. CDR3 DNA sequence: TGTGCCACCAGTGATGATAGCGGGGGCGACTTGGATACGCAGTATTTT. Translating gives CATSDDSGGDLDTQYF.

The CDR3 bases are TGTGCCAGTAGTCGGACTAGCGGGAGCTCCTACAATGAGCAGTTCTTC. Encoded protein: CASSRTSGSSYNEQFF. The chain is built from TRBV19 and TRBJ2-1; TRBD2 agrees at 13 bases. The CDR3 runs 16 residues. J gave up 0 bases and V 5 bases, and 1 base lay outside the gene matches. Germline CDR1 LNHDA, CDR2 SQIVND (reference sequence).

The gene calls are TRBV2 and TRBJ1-5, with no clear D. The CDR3 runs to 13 residues. The V end lost 8 bases, the J end lost 0 bases, and 8 bases lay between the germline ends. Germline V gene lookup returns CDR1 SNHLY and CDR2 FYNNEI. The CDR3: CASGQDSNQPQHF. The CDR3 DNA reads as TGTGCCAGCGGGCAGGATAGCAATCAGCCCCAGCATTTT.

V usage is TRBV12-5 and J usage is TRBJ2-7; weak D call: TRBD2 (6 bases). The CDR3 is 15 amino acids. Germline lookup yields CDR1 LGHNT and CDR2 FRNRAP. Trimming took off 1 base at V and 6 bases at J, with 16 bases between the two ends. This chain's CDR3 is CASGLGGVVQGEQYF. The CDR3 region has the DNA TGTGCTAGTGGTTTGGGGGGGGTTGTTCAAGGCGAGCAGTACTTC. Full variable domain (missing parts from reference TRBV12-5 and TRBJ2-7): DARVTQTPRHKVTEMGQEVTMRCQPILGHNTVFWYRQTMMQGLELLAYFRNRAPLDDSGMPKDRFSAEMPDATLATLKIQPSEPRDSAVYFCASGLGGVVQGEQYFGPGTRLTVT.

The chain joins TRBV11-3 to TRBJ2-7; 9 positions match TRBD1. V shed 5 bases, J shed 6 bases, and the junction held 8 bases outside the gene matches. CDR3 length: 14 amino acids. Germline V gene sequence: CDR1 SGHNT, CDR2 YENEEA. DNA of the CDR3: TGTGCCAGCAGCCGACCGGGACAGGGATCCGAGCAGTACTTC. Translation gives CASSRPGQGSEQYF.